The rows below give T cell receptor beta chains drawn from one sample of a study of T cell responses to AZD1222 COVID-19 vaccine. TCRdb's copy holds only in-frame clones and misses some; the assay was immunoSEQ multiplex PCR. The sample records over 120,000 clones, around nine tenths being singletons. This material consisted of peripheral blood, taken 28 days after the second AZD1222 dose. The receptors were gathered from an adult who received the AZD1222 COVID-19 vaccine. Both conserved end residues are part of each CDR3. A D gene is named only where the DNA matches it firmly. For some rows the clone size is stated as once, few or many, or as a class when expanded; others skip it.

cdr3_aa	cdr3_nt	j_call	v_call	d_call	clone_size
CATSRVHIRNYGYTF	TGTGCCACCAGCAGAGTGCACATCCGGAACTATGGCTACACCTTC	TRBJ1-2	TRBV15	.	.
CAWSVTPEQPQHF	TGTGCCTGGAGTGTAACGCCTGAGCAGCCCCAGCATTTT	TRBJ1-5	TRBV30	.	.
CASSEEGTGGADTQYF	TGTGCCAGCAGTGAAGAGGGGACAGGGGGCGCAGATACGCAGTATTTT	TRBJ2-3	TRBV6-1	TRBD1	.
CASSVAGGTNYGYTF	TGTGCCAGCAGCGTAGCCGGCGGAACTAACTATGGCTACACCTTC	TRBJ1-2	TRBV9	.	.
CASRAYSGTTPLNTEAFF	TGTGCCAGCAGAGCCTATTCCGGGACAACACCACTGAACACTGAAGCTTTCTTT	TRBJ1-1	TRBV14	.	few
CASSYQTPIYEQYF	TGTGCCAGCAGTTACCAAACCCCCATCTACGAGCAGTACTTC	TRBJ2-7	TRBV6-2/TRBV6-3	.	.
CASSPGQGNYGYTF	TGTGCCAGCAGCCCAGGACAGGGTAACTATGGCTACACCTTC	TRBJ1-2	TRBV7-3	TRBD1	.
CASSFFLARELFF	TGTGCCAGCAGCTTTTTTTTGGCGAGGGAGCTGTTTTTT	TRBJ2-2	TRBV7-2	.	.
CASSLELRGTEAFF	TGTGCCAGCAGCTTAGAACTCCGGGGAACTGAAGCTTTCTTT	TRBJ1-1	TRBV7-6	.	.
CASSQIGDSSYEQYF	TGTGCCAGCAGCCAAATTGGGGACAGCTCCTACGAGCAGTACTTC	TRBJ2-7	TRBV7-2	TRBD1	few
CASSLNRNTGELFF	TGTGCCAGCAGCTTAAACCGGAACACCGGGGAGCTGTTTTTT	TRBJ2-2	TRBV7-3	.	once
CASSASGYEQYF	TGTGCCAGCAGCGCTTCAGGGTACGAGCAGTACTTC	TRBJ2-7	TRBV7-9	.	.
CASTNRGRTNEKLFF	TGTGCCAGCACTAACAGGGGGCGGACTAATGAAAAACTGTTTTTT	TRBJ1-4	TRBV6-5	TRBD1	.
CASSGAIYGYTF	TGTGCCAGCAGCGGGGCGATTTATGGCTACACCTTC	TRBJ1-2	TRBV12-3/TRBV12-4	.	.
CASSLAQGGIEQYF	TGTGCCAGCAGCTTAGCACAGGGAGGAATCGAGCAGTACTTC	TRBJ2-7	TRBV7-2	.	.
CASSKETQYF	TGTGCCAGCAGCAAAGAGACCCAGTACTTC	TRBJ2-5	TRBV2	.	.
CASSRGRSYEQFF	TGTGCCAGCAGCCGCGGGAGGTCATATGAGCAGTTCTTC	TRBJ2-1	TRBV7-3	TRBD2	.